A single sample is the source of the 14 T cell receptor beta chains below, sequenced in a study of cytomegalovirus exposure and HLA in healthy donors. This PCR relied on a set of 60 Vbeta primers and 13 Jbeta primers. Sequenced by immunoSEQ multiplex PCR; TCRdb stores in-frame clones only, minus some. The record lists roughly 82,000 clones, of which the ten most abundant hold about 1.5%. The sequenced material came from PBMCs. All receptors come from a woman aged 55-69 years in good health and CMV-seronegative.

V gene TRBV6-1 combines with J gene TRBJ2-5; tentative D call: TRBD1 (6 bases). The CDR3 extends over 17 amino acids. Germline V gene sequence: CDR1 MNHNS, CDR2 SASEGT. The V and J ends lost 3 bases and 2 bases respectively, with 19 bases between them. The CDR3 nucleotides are TGTGCCAGCAGTGACCTCTGGGAGCCTCAGGGGCAAGAGACCCAGTACTTC. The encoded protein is CASSDLWEPQGQETQYF.

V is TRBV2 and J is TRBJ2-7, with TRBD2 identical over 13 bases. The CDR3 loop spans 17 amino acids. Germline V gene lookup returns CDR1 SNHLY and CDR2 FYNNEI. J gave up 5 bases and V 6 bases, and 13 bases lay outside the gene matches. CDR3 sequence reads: CASSPYQRTSGSDEQYF. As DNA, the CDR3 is TGTGCCAGCAGCCCATACCAACGGACTAGCGGGAGTGACGAGCAGTACTTC.

This CDR3 reads CASSPGQGSLYGYTF. DNA for the CDR3: TGTGCCAGCAGCCCGGGACAGGGATCCCTCTATGGCTACACCTTC. V is TRBV4-2 and J is TRBJ1-2, with 9 bases matching TRBD1. V was clipped by 4 bases and J by 4 bases; unmatched bases: 7. Germline CDR1 and CDR2: LGHNA and YNFKEQ. This CDR3 region has 15 residues.

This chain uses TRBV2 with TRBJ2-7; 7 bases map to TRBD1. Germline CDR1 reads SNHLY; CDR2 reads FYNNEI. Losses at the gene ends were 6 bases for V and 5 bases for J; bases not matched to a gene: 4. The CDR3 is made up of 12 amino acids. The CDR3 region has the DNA TGTGCCAGCAGCGAGACAGGGCACGAGCAGTACTTC. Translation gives CASSETGHEQYF. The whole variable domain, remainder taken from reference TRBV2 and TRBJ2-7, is EPEVTQTPSHQVTQMGQEVILRCVPISNHLYFYWYRQILGQKVEFLVSFYNNEISEKSEIFDDQFSVERPDGSNFTLKIRSTKLEDSAMYFCASSETGHEQYFGPGTRLTVT.

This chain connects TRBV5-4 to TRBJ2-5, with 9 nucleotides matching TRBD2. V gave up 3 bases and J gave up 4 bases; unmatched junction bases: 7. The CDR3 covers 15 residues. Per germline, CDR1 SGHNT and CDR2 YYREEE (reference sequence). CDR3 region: CASSSTLAGRETQYF. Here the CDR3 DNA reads TGTGCCAGCAGCTCGACCCTAGCGGGACGAGAGACCCAGTACTTC. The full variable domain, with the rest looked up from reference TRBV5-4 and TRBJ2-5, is ETGVTQSPTHLIKTRGQQVTLRCSSQSGHNTVSWYQQALGQGPQFIFQYYREEENGRGNFPPRFSGLQFPNYSSELNVNALELDDSALYLCASSSTLAGRETQYFGPGTRLLVL.

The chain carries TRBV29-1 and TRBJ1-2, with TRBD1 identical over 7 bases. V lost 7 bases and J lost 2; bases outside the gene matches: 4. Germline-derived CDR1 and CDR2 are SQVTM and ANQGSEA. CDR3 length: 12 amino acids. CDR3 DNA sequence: TGCAGCGCGGGCAGGGGGAACTATGGCTACACCTTC. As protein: CSAGRGNYGYTF.

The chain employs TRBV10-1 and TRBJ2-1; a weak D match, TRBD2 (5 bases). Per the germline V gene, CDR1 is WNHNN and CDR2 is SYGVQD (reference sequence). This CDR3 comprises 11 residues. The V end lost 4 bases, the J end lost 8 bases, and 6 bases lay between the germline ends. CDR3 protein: CASSAGDEQFF. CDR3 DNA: TGCGCCAGCAGTGCCGGGGATGAGCAGTTCTTC.

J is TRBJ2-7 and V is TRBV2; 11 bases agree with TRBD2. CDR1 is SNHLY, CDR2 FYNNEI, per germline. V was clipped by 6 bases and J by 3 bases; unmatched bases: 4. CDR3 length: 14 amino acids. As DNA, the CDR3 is TGTGCCAGCAGCCTACTAGCGGGAGACTACGAGCAGTACTTC. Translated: CASSLLAGDYEQYF.

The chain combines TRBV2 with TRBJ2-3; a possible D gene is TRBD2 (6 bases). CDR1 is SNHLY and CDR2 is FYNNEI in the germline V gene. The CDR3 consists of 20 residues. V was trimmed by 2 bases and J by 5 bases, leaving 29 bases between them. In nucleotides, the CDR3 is TGTGCCAGCAGTGAAACGGCCCCCGGAACCATCCCGCGGGGTGGAGATACGCAGTATTTT. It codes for CASSETAPGTIPRGGDTQYF.

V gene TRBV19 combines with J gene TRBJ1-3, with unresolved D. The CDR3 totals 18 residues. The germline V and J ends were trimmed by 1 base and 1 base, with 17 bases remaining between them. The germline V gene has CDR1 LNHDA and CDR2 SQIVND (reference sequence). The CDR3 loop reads CASSIGGIPLSSGNTIYF. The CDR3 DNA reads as TGTGCCAGTAGTATAGGCGGGATACCACTTAGTTCTGGAAACACCATATATTTT.

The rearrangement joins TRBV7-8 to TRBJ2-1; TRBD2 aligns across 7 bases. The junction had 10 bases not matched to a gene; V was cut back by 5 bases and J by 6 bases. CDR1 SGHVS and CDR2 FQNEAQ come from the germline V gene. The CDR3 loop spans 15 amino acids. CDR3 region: CASSHGAGALNEQFF. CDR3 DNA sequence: TGTGCCAGCAGCCATGGGGCGGGAGCCCTCAATGAGCAGTTCTTC.

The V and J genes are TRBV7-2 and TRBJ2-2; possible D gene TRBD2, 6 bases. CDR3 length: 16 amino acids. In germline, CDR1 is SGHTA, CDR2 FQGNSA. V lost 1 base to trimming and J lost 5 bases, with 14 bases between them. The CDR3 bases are TGTGCCAGCAGCTTAGGGTCGGGGGTCGGAACCGGGGAGCTGTTTTTT. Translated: CASSLGSGVGTGELFF.

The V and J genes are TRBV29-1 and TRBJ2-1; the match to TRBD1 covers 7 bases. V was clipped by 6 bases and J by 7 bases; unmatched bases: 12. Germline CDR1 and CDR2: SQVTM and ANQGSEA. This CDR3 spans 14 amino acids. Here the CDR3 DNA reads TGCAGCGTCGACAGAGGGCAGGGGGAGAATGAGCAGTTCTTC. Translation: CSVDRGQGENEQFF.

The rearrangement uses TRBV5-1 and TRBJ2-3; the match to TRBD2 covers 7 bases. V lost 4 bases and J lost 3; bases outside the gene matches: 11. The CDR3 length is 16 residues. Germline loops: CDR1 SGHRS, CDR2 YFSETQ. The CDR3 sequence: CASSVGTNRLTDTQYF. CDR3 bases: TGCGCCAGCAGCGTCGGGACTAACAGACTTACAGATACGCAGTATTTT.